This TCR beta chain stems from a study of post-analysis software for immune sequencing data. Per germline, CDR1 MNHEY and CDR2 SVGAGI. CDR3 length: 13 residues. V was cut by 6 bases and J by 7 bases, with 12 bases left in between. Details on this clonotype: The antigen is unknown.

Study-level findings and limits: With TRBV5-6, TRBV5-1 and TRBV20-1 included, about five TRBV segments were more frequent in patients than in controls.

Unique molecular identifiers were built into the TCR beta cDNA libraries. TCRdb ran MiXCR on the PCR reads and lists one entry per CDR3 protein. Of about 430,000 distinct CDR3 sequences in the sample, 39% were seen once. The rearrangement uses TRBV6-5 and TRBJ2-2; D is perhaps TRBD2 (6 bases). The sequence was obtained from a girl aged 2-10 years with multiple sclerosis. Specimen: blood. The CDR3 sequence is CASRLGLFGELFF. CDR3 nucleotide sequence: TGTGCCAGCAGACTAGGACTATTCGGGGAGCTGTTTTTT.